This record looks at one T cell receptor (beta chain) sequence and its context. V was trimmed by 6 bases and J by 2 bases, leaving 11 bases between them. The CDR3 loop spans 15 amino acids. CDR1 is MNHEY, CDR2 SMNVEV, per germline (reference sequence). The data are from a study of blood T cell repertoires in COVID-19. Repertoires were generated with immunoSEQ multiplex PCR, while TCRdb's copy carries only in-frame clones and drops some. The sample consists of 200,000 to 250,000 clones, roughly 85% of them appearing once. The TCR sequence derives from a man aged 25 to 40 who had recovered from COVID-19. The specimen was PBMCs or T cells enriched from blood (not recorded which). The chain employs TRBV27 and TRBJ2-6; D is ambiguous. The CDR3 sequence: CASSLRSAGANVLTF. CDR3 nucleotide sequence: TGTGCCAGCAGCCTTCGGTCGGCTGGGGCCAACGTCCTGACTTTC. Supplemented by reference TRBV27 and TRBJ2-6, the full variable domain reads EAQVTQNPRYLITVTGKKLTVTCSQNMNHEYMSWYRQDPGLGLRQIYYSMNVEVTDKGDVPEGYKVSRKEKRNFPLILESPSPNQTSLYFCASSLRSAGANVLTFGAGSRLTVL.